These 14 T cell receptor beta chains originate from one sample sequenced in a study of Ad26.COV2.S vaccination and SARS-CoV-2 variants. Generated by immunoSEQ multiplex PCR, the TCRdb table keeps only in-frame clones and is missing some. The sample includes hundreds of thousands of clones, around 86% seen only once; the top ten take 3.4%. Treatment of the sample: some 19 received Ad26.COV2.S at low or high dose, single or two shots; 5 received placebo; per-sample allocation not given. Following the first vaccine or placebo injection, samples were taken on day 63. The sequences come from peripheral blood, collected in a trial of Ad26.COV2.S vaccine versus placebo. These receptors originate from a person between 18 and 60 years old who received the Ad26.COV2.S COVID-19 vaccine or a placebo.

Note on this clone: One junction end disagrees with the germline gene, perhaps due to a read error. The chain uses TRBV7-7 and TRBJ2-3; D is ambiguous. This CDR3 is 13 amino acids long. Per the germline V gene, CDR1 is SSHAT and CDR2 is FNYEAQ (reference sequence). DNA for the CDR3: TGTGCTAGCAGCTTACTCACCACAGATACGCAGTATTTT. Its protein product is CASSLLTTDTQYF. Combining the CDR3 with reference TRBV7-7 and TRBJ2-3 gives the whole variable domain GAGVSQSPRYKVTKRGQDVTLRCDPISSHATLYWYQQALGQGPEFLTYFNYEAQPDKSGLPSDRFSAERPEGSISTLTIQRTEQRDSAMYRCASSLLTTDTQYFGPGTRLTVL.

CDR3 region: CAISESNIYEQYF. DNA for the CDR3: TGTGCCATCAGTGAGTCGAACATCTACGAGCAGTACTTC. V and J are TRBV10-3 and TRBJ2-7; D ambiguous. Trimming stripped 0 bases from V and 3 bases from J, with 6 bases between. The CDR3 has 13 residues. Germline V gene data show CDR1 as ENHRY and CDR2 as SYGVKD.

The chain is built from TRBV19 and TRBJ2-1, with 8 bases identical to TRBD2. Per the germline V gene, CDR1 is LNHDA and CDR2 is SQIVND (reference sequence). This CDR3 has 13 residues. With V trimmed by 3 bases and J by 9 bases, 4 bases remained unmatched. CDR3 coding DNA: TGTGCCAGTAGTATGGGACTAGTTTCTGAGCAGTTCTTC. As protein: CASSMGLVSEQFF.

The CDR3 DNA sequence: TGTGCCAGCAGTGAAAAGAGGACCCTTGGCGGACGCACAGATACGCAGTATTTT. It is translated as CASSEKRTLGGRTDTQYF. The rearrangement links TRBV6-1 to TRBJ2-3; D uncertain. Trimming took 2 bases from V and 1 from J, leaving 19 bases between them. Germline CDR1 MNHNS, CDR2 SASEGT. The CDR3 loop spans 18 amino acids.

V usage is TRBV4-1 and J usage is TRBJ2-7; a possible D gene is TRBD1 (6 bases). Germline V gives CDR1 MGHRA, CDR2 YSYEKL. Deletions cut 0 bases from V and 3 bases from J, with 9 bases between. The CDR3 loop spans 14 amino acids. Here the CDR3 reads CASSQEGQNYEQYF. CDR3 DNA: TGCGCCAGCAGCCAAGAAGGACAGAACTACGAGCAGTACTTC.

The rearrangement joins TRBV9 to TRBJ1-1; the match to TRBD1 covers 11 bases. This CDR3 is 15 amino acids long. Germline V gene lookup returns CDR1 SGDLS and CDR2 YYNGEE. Trimming cost V 0 bases and J 6 bases; bases outside gene matches: 4. CDR3 amino acids: CASSVAGQGVAEAFF. DNA of the CDR3: TGTGCCAGCAGCGTAGCGGGACAGGGGGTCGCTGAAGCTTTCTTT.

This clone came up a few times. This rearrangement joins TRBV7-2 to TRBJ1-5; D is unresolved. In germline, CDR1 is SGHTA, CDR2 FQGNSA. Deletions cut 1 base from V and 3 bases from J, with 13 bases between. The CDR3 contains 16 residues. CDR3 bases: TGTGCCAGCAGCTTAGGTGCGGGATCCCTCAATCAGCCCCAGCATTTT. Encoded protein: CASSLGAGSLNQPQHF.

The V gene is TRBV14, the J gene TRBJ2-7; TRBD1 aligns across 8 bases. Losses at the gene ends were 5 bases for V and 5 bases for J; bases not matched to a gene: 11. This CDR3 is 15 amino acids long. The V gene's germline CDR1 is SGHDN and CDR2 FVKESK. CDR3: CASSKTTGGRNEQYF. The CDR3 nucleotides read TGTGCCAGCAGCAAAACAACAGGGGGGAGGAACGAGCAGTACTTC.

The chain is built from TRBV5-1 and TRBJ1-5; no clear D. Germline CDR1 reads SGHRS; CDR2 reads YFSETQ. The CDR3 has 14 residues. V shed 4 bases and J shed 6 bases, with 14 bases lying between them. In DNA form, the CDR3 reads TGCGCCAGCAGCGAGGGAGCTGCGGGTCAGCCCCAGCATTTT. Translated: CASSEGAAGQPQHF. Variable domain in full (rest from reference TRBV5-1 and TRBJ1-5): KAGVTQTPRYLIKTRGQQVTLSCSPISGHRSVSWYQQTPGQGLQFLFEYFSETQRNKGNFPGRFSGRQFSNSRSEMNVSTLELGDSALYLCASSEGAAGQPQHFGDGTRLSIL.

CDR3 in DNA: TGTGCCAGCAGCTTAGGACAGGGGCAACAGCCCCAGCATTTT. It encodes CASSLGQGQQPQHF. The chain is built from TRBV13 and TRBJ1-5, with 7 positions matching TRBD1. V lost 0 bases and J lost 7; bases outside the gene matches: 3. The CDR3 is 14 amino acids. Germline lookup yields CDR1 PRHDT and CDR2 FYEKMQ (reference sequence).

The chain couples TRBV10-3 to TRBJ1-3; a possible D gene is TRBD1 (6 bases). The germline gives CDR1 ENHRY, CDR2 SYGVKD. V gave up 7 bases and J gave up 4 bases, with 17 bases separating them. This CDR3 has 15 residues. The CDR3 reads CAINRDTGRGNTIYF. The CDR3 region has the DNA TGTGCCATCAATAGGGACACCGGGCGAGGAAACACCATATATTTT.

This clone was counted a few times. It is unclear where the CDR3 begins or ends on the DNA, so no DNA is shown, and the CDR3 is as TCRdb lists it. CDR3 region: CASTSDRSDEQFF. The chain combines TRBV19 with TRBJ2-1; the table gives TRBD1 as D, unverified against the DNA. The CDR3 has 13 residues if both end residues are counted. From germline, CDR1 is LNHDA and CDR2 SQIVND (reference sequence).

There are a few counts of this clone. This chain connects TRBV4-3 to TRBJ1-3; 8 positions match TRBD1. J lost 4 bases, V lost 1 base, and 3 bases had no gene match. The CDR3 covers 15 residues. Germline V gene sequence: CDR1 LGHNA, CDR2 YSLEER. DNA for the CDR3: TGCGCCAGCAGCCAAGGGACAGGGCAGGGAAACACCATATATTTT. This encodes CASSQGTGQGNTIYF.

The chain couples TRBV3-1 (or the pseudogene TRBV3-2) to TRBJ2-5; D not resolved. CDR1 and CDR2 from the germline V gene are LGHDT and YNNKEL (reference sequence). CDR3 length: 14 residues. V was trimmed by 4 bases and J by 2 bases, leaving 11 bases between them. CDR3 sequence (DNA): TGTGCCAGCAGCCCGGATAGACCGCAAGAGACCCAGTACTTC. Protein: CASSPDRPQETQYF.